These 2 T cell receptor beta chains originate from one sample sequenced in a study of shared clonotypes between healthy human individuals. The assay was immunoSEQ multiplex PCR, and TCRdb's table has in-frame clones only and misses some. Of some 2,000,000 clones in the sample, about 94% were seen once. Sequencing was done on a sample of naive CD4+ T cells sorted from blood. Regarding subset: CD45RA+ positively selected. The receptors here all came from a young man in good health.

The chain is built from TRBV19 and TRBJ1-6; weak D call: TRBD1 (5 bases). The CDR3 contains 17 residues. Germline V lookup: CDR1 LNHDA, CDR2 SQIVND (reference sequence). V lost 1 base and J 2 bases, leaving 12 bases between the germline ends. This chain's CDR3 is CASSIGGGFAYNSPLHF. The CDR3 DNA follows: TGTGCCAGTAGTATAGGCGGGGGTTTCGCCTATAATTCACCCCTCCACTTT.

The chain couples TRBV7-6 to TRBJ2-3; TRBD2 aligns across 7 bases. This CDR3 contains 16 residues. Germline assignment: CDR1 SGHVS and CDR2 FNYEAQ. V lost 2 bases and J lost 1; bases outside the gene matches: 6. The CDR3 sequence: CASSLWEGAGTDTQYF. In nucleotides, the CDR3 is TGTGCCAGCAGCTTATGGGAGGGAGCGGGCACAGATACGCAGTATTTT.